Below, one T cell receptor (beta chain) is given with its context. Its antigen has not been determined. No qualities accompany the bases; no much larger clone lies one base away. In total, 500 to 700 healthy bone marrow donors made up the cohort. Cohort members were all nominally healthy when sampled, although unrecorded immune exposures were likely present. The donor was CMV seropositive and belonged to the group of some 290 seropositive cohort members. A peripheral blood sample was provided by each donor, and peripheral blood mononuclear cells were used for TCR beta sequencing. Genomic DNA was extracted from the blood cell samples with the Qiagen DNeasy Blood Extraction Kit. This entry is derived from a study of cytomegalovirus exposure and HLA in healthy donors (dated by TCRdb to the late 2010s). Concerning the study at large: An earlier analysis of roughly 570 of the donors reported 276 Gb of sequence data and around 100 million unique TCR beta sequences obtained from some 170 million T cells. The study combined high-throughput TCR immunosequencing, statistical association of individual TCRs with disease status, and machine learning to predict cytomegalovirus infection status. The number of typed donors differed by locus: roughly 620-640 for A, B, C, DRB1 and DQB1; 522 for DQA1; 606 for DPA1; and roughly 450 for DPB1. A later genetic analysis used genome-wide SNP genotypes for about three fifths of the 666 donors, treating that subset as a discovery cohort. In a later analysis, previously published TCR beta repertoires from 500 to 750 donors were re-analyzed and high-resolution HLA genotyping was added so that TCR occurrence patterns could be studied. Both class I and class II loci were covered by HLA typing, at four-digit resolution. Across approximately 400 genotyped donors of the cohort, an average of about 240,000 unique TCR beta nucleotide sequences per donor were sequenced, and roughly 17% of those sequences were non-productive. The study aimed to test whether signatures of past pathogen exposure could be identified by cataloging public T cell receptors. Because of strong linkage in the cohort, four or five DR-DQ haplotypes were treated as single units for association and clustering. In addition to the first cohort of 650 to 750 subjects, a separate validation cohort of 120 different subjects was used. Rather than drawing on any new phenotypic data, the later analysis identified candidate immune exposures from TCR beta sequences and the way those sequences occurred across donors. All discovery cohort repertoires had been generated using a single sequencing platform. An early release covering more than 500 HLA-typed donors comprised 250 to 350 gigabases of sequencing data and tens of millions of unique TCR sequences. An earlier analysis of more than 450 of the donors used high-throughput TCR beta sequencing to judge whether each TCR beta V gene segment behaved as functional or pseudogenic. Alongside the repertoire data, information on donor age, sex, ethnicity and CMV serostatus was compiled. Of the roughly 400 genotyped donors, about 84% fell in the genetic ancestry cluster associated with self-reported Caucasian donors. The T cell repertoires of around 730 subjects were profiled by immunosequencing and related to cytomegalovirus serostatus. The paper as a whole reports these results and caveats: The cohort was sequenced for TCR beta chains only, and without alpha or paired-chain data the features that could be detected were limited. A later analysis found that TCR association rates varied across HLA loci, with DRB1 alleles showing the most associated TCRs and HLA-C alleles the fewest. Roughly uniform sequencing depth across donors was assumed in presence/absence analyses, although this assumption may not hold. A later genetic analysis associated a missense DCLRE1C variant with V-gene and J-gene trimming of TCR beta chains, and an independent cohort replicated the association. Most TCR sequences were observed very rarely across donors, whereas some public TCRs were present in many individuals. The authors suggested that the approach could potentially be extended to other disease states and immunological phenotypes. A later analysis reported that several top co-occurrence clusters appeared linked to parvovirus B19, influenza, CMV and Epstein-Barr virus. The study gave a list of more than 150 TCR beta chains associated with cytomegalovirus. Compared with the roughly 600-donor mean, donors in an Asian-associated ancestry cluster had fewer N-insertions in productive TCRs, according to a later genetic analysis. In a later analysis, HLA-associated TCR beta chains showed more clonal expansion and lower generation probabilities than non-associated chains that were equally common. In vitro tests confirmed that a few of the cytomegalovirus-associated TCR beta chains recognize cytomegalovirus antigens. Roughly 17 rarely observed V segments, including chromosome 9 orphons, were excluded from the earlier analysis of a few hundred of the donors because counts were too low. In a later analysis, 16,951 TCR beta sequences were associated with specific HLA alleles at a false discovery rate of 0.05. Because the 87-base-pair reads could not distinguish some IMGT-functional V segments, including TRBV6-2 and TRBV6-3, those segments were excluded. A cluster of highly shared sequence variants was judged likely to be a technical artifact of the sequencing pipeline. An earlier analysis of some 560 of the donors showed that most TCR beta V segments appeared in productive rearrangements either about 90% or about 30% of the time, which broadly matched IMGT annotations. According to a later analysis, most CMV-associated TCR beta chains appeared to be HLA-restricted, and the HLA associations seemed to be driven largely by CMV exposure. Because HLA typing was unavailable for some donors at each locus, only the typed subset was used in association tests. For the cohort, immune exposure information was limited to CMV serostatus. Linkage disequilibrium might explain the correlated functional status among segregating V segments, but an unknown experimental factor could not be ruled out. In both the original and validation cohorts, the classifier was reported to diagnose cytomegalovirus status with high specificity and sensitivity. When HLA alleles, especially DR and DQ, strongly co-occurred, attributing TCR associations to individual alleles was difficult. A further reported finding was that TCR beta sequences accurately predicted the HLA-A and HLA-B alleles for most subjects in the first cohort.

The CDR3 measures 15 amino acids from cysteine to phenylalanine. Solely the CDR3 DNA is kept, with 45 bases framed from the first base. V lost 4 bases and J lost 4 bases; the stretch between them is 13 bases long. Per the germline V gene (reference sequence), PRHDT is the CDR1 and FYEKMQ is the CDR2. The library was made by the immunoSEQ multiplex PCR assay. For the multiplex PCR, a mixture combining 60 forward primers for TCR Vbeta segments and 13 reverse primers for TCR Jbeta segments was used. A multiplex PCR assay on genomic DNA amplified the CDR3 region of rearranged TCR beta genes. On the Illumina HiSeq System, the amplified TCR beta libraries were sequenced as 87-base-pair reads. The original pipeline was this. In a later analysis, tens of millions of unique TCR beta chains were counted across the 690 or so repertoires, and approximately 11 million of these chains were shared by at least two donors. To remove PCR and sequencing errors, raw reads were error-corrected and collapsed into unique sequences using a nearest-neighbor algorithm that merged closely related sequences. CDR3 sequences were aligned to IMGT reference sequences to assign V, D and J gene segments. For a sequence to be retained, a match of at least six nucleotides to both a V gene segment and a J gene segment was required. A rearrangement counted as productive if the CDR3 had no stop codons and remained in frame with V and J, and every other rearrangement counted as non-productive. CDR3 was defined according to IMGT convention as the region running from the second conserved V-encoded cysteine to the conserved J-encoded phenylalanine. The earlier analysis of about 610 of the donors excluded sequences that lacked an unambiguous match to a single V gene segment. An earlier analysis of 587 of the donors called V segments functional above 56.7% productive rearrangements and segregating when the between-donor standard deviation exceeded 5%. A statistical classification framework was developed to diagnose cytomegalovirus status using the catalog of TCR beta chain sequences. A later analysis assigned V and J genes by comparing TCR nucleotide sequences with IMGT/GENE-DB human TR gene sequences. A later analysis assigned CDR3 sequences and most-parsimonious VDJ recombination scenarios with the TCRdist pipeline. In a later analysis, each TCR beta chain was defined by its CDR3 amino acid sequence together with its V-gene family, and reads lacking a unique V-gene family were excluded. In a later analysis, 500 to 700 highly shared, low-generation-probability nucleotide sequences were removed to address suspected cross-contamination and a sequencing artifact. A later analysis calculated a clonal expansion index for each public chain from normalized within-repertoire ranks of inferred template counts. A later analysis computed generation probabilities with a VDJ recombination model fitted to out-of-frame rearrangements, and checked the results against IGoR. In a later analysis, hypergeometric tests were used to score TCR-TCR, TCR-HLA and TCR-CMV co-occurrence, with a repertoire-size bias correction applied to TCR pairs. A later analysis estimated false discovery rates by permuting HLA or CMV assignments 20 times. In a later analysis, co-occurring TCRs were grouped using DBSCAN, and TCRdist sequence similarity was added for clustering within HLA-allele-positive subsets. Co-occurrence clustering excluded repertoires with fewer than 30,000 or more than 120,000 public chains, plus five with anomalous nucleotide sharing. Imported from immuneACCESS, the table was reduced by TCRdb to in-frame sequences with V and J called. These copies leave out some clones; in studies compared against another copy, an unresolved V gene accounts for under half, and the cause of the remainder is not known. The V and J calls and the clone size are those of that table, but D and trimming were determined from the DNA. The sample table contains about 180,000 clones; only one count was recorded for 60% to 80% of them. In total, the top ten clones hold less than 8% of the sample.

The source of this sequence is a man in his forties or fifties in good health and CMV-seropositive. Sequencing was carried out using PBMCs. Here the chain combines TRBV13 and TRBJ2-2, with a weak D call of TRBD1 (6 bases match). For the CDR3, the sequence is CASSSTGYPTGELFF. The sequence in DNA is TGTGCCAGCAGCTCCACAGGGTACCCCACCGGGGAGCTGTTTTTT.